The 9 T cell receptor beta chains below all came from one sample that was sequenced in a study of shared clonotypes between healthy human individuals. The repertoire was sequenced with immunoSEQ multiplex PCR; TCRdb's copy has only in-frame clones and lacks some. The profile shows about 1 million clones, about 75% of them singletons. The sequenced sample consisted of memory CD4+ T cells sorted from blood. The subset is: CD45RA-negative fraction. The receptors originated from a young man in good health.

CDR3 sequence reads: CAWRSQSPLHF. CDR3 DNA sequence: TGTGCCTGGAGGTCACAATCACCCCTCCACTTT. The chain links TRBV30 to TRBJ1-6; D is unresolved. The V end was cut by 3 bases, the J end by 10 bases, with 7 bases between. The CDR3 extends over 11 amino acids. Looked up from germline, CDR1 is GTSNPN and CDR2 is SVGIG (reference sequence).

This chain uses TRBV29-1 with TRBJ2-2; 7 bases line up with TRBD1. The ends lost 7 bases at V and 0 bases at J; junction bases unmatched: 5. Germline lookup yields CDR1 SQVTM and CDR2 ANQGSEA. There are 14 residues in the CDR3. The CDR3 loop reads CSASRGTNTGELFF. CDR3 in DNA: TGCAGCGCCAGCAGGGGGACGAACACCGGGGAGCTGTTTTTT.

The V and J genes are TRBV7-8 and TRBJ1-2, with D possibly matching TRBD1 (5 bases). In germline, CDR1 is SGHVS, CDR2 FQNEAQ. This CDR3 is built from 13 residues. V was trimmed by 6 bases and J by 2 bases, leaving 10 bases between them. The CDR3 DNA is TGTGCCAGCAGGGGGCCCCTAAACTATGGCTACACCTTC. Amino acid sequence: CASRGPLNYGYTF.

For the CDR3, the DNA is TGTGCCAGTATTACAGGAGGGGCGAATGAAAAACTGTTTTTT. It encodes CASITGGANEKLFF. V gene TRBV2 combines with J gene TRBJ1-4, with D perhaps TRBD1 (5 bases). The CDR3 extends over 14 amino acids. Germline V gene sequence: CDR1 SNHLY, CDR2 FYNNEI. V dropped 9 bases and J dropped 5 bases, with 16 bases sitting between them. The complete variable domain, with remaining parts taken from reference TRBV2 and TRBJ1-4, reads EPEVTQTPSHQVTQMGQEVILRCVPISNHLYFYWYRQILGQKVEFLVSFYNNEISEKSEIFDDQFSVERPDGSNFTLKIRSTKLEDSAMYFCASITGGANEKLFFGSGTQLSVL.

This clone occurred once. Within the sample, other DNA sequences also encode this same CDR3. The CDR3 coding sequence is TGTGCCAGCAGTCTGCCGGGAAACACCATATATTTT. Its protein product is CASSLPGNTIYF. This chain joins TRBV28 and TRBJ1-3; unclear D gene. The V and J ends lost 5 bases and 4 bases respectively, with 6 bases between them. The CDR3 is 12 residues long. Germline CDR1 and CDR2: MDHEN and SYDVKM.

The chain joins TRBV30 to TRBJ1-4; D is uncertain. There are 13 residues in the CDR3. Germline V gives CDR1 GTSNPN, CDR2 SVGIG (reference sequence). CDR3 residues: CACPGATNEKLFF. As DNA, the CDR3 is TGTGCTTGCCCCGGGGCAACTAATGAAAAACTGTTTTTT.

This CDR3 is CASSLGGTLYEQYF. CDR3 coding DNA: TGTGCCAGCAGCTTAGGCGGGACATTATACGAGCAGTACTTC. The rearrangement links TRBV7-2 to TRBJ2-7; the D gene could be TRBD1 or TRBD2 (6 bases each). The CDR3 extends over 14 amino acids. Looked up from germline, CDR1 is SGHTA and CDR2 is FQGNSA. Trimming took off 1 base at V and 4 bases at J, with 11 bases between the two ends.

The chain is built from TRBV5-1 and TRBJ2-7, with 14 bases fitting TRBD2. V was clipped by 4 bases and J by 6 bases; unmatched bases: 6. Per the germline V gene, CDR1 is SGHRS and CDR2 is YFSETQ. CDR3 size: 15 residues. Here the CDR3 reads CASSKGLAGVVEQYF. The CDR3 coding sequence is TGCGCCAGCAGCAAGGGACTAGCGGGGGTAGTCGAGCAGTACTTC.

The rearrangement links TRBV14 to TRBJ2-3, with no clear D. Germline V gene lookup returns CDR1 SGHDN and CDR2 FVKESK. The CDR3 has 14 amino acids. V shed 1 base and J shed 8 bases, with 13 bases lying between them. The CDR3: CASSQVGLVGTQYF. CDR3 in DNA: TGTGCCAGCAGCCAAGTGGGGTTGGTCGGTACGCAGTATTTT. Full variable domain (outside the CDR3, taken from reference TRBV14 and TRBJ2-3): EAGVTQFPSHSVIEKGQTVTLRCDPISGHDNLYWYRRVMGKEIKFLLHFVKESKQDESGMPNNRFLAERTGGTYSTLKVQPAELEDSGVYFCASSQVGLVGTQYFGPGTRLTVL.